A single sample gave rise to the 23 T cell receptor beta chains below, sequenced in a study of OX40 agonist ivuxolimab in advanced cancers. The repertoire was sequenced with immunoSEQ multiplex PCR; TCRdb's copy has only in-frame clones and lacks some. Among around 60,000 clones, 85% to 95% were seen once, and the ten largest hold about 0.4%. The sample consisted of CD4+ or CD8+ T cells sorted from blood, taken in a trial of the OX40 agonist ivuxolimab. These receptors originate from an adult with an advanced solid tumor such as melanoma, head and neck, liver or kidney cancer.

The chain uses TRBV19 and TRBJ2-7; D could derive from TRBD1 or TRBD2 (5 bases each). This CDR3 has 17 residues. Germline V gene data show CDR1 as LNHDA and CDR2 as SQIVND (reference sequence). The germline V and J ends were trimmed by 4 bases and 3 bases, with 22 bases remaining between them. The CDR3 region is CASSKHGTFPPLYEQYF. DNA of the CDR3: TGTGCCAGTAGTAAACACGGGACCTTCCCCCCTCTCTACGAGCAGTACTTC.

The CDR3 loop reads CASSDRGPDSNYGYTF. CDR3 coding DNA: TGTGCCAGCAGTGACAGGGGTCCGGATTCTAACTATGGCTACACCTTC. This chain links TRBV6-4 with TRBJ1-2; D might be TRBD1 (5 bases). The CDR3 loop spans 16 amino acids. The germline CDR1 and CDR2 sequences are MRHNA and SNTAGT. The germline V and J ends were trimmed by 2 bases and 0 bases, with 13 bases remaining between them.

CDR3 sequence (DNA): TGTGCCAGCAGCTTAGTTGGTAGCGGGAGGGGTAATGAGCAGTTCTTC. Translated: CASSLVGSGRGNEQFF. V gene TRBV7-2 combines with J gene TRBJ2-1; TRBD2 aligns across 11 bases. The V gene's germline CDR1 is SGHTA and CDR2 FQGNSA. The CDR3 length is 16 residues. V shed 1 base and J 7 bases; nucleotides not matched to a gene: 6.

V is TRBV18 and J is TRBJ2-3; a possible D gene is TRBD2 (6 bases). V lost 4 bases, J lost 4 bases, and 9 bases lay in between. The CDR3 loop spans 13 amino acids. The germline V gene encodes CDR1 KGHSH and CDR2 LQKENI. In nucleotides, the CDR3 is TGTGCCAGCTCACGCAGGGAGGCAGATACGCAGTATTTT. This encodes CASSRREADTQYF. Combining the CDR3 with reference TRBV18 and TRBJ2-3 gives the whole variable domain NAGVMQNPRHLVRRRGQEARLRCSPMKGHSHVYWYRQLPEEGLKFMVYLQKENIIDESGMPKERFSAEFPKEGPSILRIQQVVRGDSAAYFCASSRREADTQYFGPGTRLTVL.

V gene TRBV7-9 combines with J gene TRBJ2-3, with 10 nucleotides matching TRBD2. CDR1 is SEHNR, CDR2 FQNEAQ, per germline (reference sequence). The CDR3 runs 16 residues. Trimming removed 6 bases from V and 0 bases from J; junction bases left unmatched: 6. The CDR3: CASRRSGRGSTDTQYF. In nucleotides, the CDR3 is TGTGCCAGCAGAAGAAGCGGGAGGGGAAGCACAGATACGCAGTATTTT.

This chain links TRBV10-3 with TRBJ1-3; D gene unclear. V lost 3 bases to trimming and J lost 8 bases, with 11 bases between them. Per germline, CDR1 ENHRY and CDR2 SYGVKD. There are 13 residues in the CDR3. Here the CDR3 DNA reads TGTGCCATCAGTGAACGTTCAAAGGACACCATATATTTT. This encodes CAISERSKDTIYF.

The count of this clone is one. The chain employs TRBV5-8 and TRBJ1-5; D is undetermined. Trimming removed 4 bases at V and 0 bases at J, with 11 bases between. Germline lookup yields CDR1 SGHTS and CDR2 YDEGEE. There are 15 residues in the CDR3. CDR3 coding DNA: TGTGCCAGCAGCCCCACTTTGAATAGCAATCAGCCCCAGCATTTT. Translation gives CASSPTLNSNQPQHF.

For the CDR3, the DNA is TGTGCCAGCAGTTACTCCGCCCCAAGGGGAAACTACGAGCAGTACTTC. As protein: CASSYSAPRGNYEQYF. The V call is TRBV6-5, the J call TRBJ2-7; maybe TRBD1 (5 bases). CDR1 and CDR2 (germline): MNHEY, SVGAGI. The V gene lost 0 bases and the J gene lost 3 bases, with 15 bases spanning the gap. The CDR3 totals 16 residues.

The chain couples TRBV30 to TRBJ1-2, with D possibly being TRBD1 (6 bases). The CDR3 sequence is 13 residues long. The V gene lost 3 bases and the J gene lost 6 bases, with 14 bases spanning the gap. CDR1 GTSNPN and CDR2 SVGIG come from the germline V gene (reference sequence). The chain's CDR3 is CAWRRGESDGYTF. In nucleotides, the CDR3 is TGTGCCTGGAGGAGGGGGGAGTCGGATGGCTACACCTTC.

The chain is built from TRBV5-1 and TRBJ1-2; 7 nucleotides align to TRBD1. CDR3 length: 17 amino acids. CDR1 and CDR2 from the germline V gene are SGHRS and YFSETQ. V was pared by 4 bases and J by 8 bases, with 20 bases of the junction left unmatched. CDR3 amino acids: CASSPTGTETLSEGYTF. Written as DNA, the CDR3 is TGCGCCAGCAGCCCGACCGGGACAGAAACTCTTTCAGAGGGCTACACCTTC.

The chain carries TRBV19 and TRBJ1-2; no reliable D call. The CDR3 totals 14 residues. CDR1 is LNHDA and CDR2 is SQIVND in the germline V gene (reference sequence). V was trimmed by 6 bases and J by 4 bases, leaving 15 bases between them. CDR3 coding DNA: TGTGCCAGTAGAAAGGTGGGGAGGACCTATGGCTACACCTTC. Protein: CASRKVGRTYGYTF.

The V call is TRBV4-2, the J call TRBJ2-7; D is uncertain. V lost 0 bases, J lost 7 bases, and 13 bases lay in between. Germline loops: CDR1 LGHNA, CDR2 YNFKEQ. The CDR3 runs to 14 residues. CDR3 nucleotides: TGTGCCAGCAGCCAAGATTGGCGAGCACGTGAGCAGTACTTC. It specifies CASSQDWRAREQYF.

This clone was observed once. The chain links TRBV5-6 to TRBJ1-6; 8 positions match TRBD1. CDR1 and CDR2 (germline): SGHDT, YYEEEE. After removal of 0 bases from V and 10 bases from J, the junction contained 12 bases not matched to a gene. The CDR3 extends over 17 amino acids. CDR3 amino acids: CASSLGLGTGLGSPLHF. CDR3 sequence (DNA): TGTGCCAGCAGCTTGGGTTTGGGGACAGGCTTGGGCTCACCCCTCCACTTT.

The V and J genes are TRBV19 and TRBJ1-4; D is uncertain. Germline loops: CDR1 LNHDA, CDR2 SQIVND (reference sequence). The length of the CDR3 is 13 residues. The V end lost 6 bases, the J end lost 8 bases, and 13 bases lay between the germline ends. The CDR3 protein is CASSTTVREKLFF. The CDR3, as DNA: TGTGCCAGTAGCACAACAGTACGGGAAAAACTGTTTTTT.

This clone was seen only once. The genes are TRBV7-9 and TRBJ2-3; 9 positions match TRBD2. Germline V gives CDR1 SEHNR, CDR2 FQNEAQ (reference sequence). The V gene end was trimmed by 5 bases and the J gene end by 0 bases; junction bases not matched to a gene: 6. The CDR3 loop spans 16 amino acids. CDR3 in amino acids: CASSQIAGASTDTQYF. The CDR3 nucleotides are TGTGCCAGCAGCCAAATAGCGGGAGCTAGCACAGATACGCAGTATTTT. The full variable domain, in which reference TRBV7-9 and TRBJ2-3 provide the parts outside the CDR3, is DTGVSQNPRHKITKRGQNVTFRCDPISEHNRLYWYRQTLGQGPEFLTYFQNEAQLEKSRLLSDRFSAERPKGSFSTLEIQRTEQGDSAMYLCASSQIAGASTDTQYFGPGTRLTVL.

This chain uses TRBV11-2 with TRBJ2-5; tentative D call: TRBD2 (7 bases). CDR3 length: 16 amino acids. Germline V CDR1 and CDR2: SGHAT, FQNNGV. The V and J ends lost 5 bases and 0 bases respectively, with 16 bases between them. CDR3 protein: CASSPRGRGYQETQYF. The CDR3 DNA sequence: TGTGCCAGCAGCCCGCGGGGGAGGGGGTACCAAGAGACCCAGTACTTC. Full variable domain (remainder filled in from reference TRBV11-2 and TRBJ2-5): EAGVAQSPRYKIIEKRQSVAFWCNPISGHATLYWYQQILGQGPKLLIQFQNNGVVDDSQLPKDRFSAERLKGVDSTLKIQPAKLEDSAVYLCASSPRGRGYQETQYFGPGTRLLVL.

The chain links TRBV19 to TRBJ1-2; perhaps TRBD1 as D (6 bases). V was trimmed by 4 bases and J by 6 bases, leaving 15 bases between them. The CDR3 loop spans 14 amino acids. Looked up from germline, CDR1 is LNHDA and CDR2 is SQIVND (reference sequence). The CDR3 DNA is TGTGCCAGTAGTACCACAGGGACCGTCCATGGCTACACCTTC. Translation gives CASSTTGTVHGYTF.

The chain couples TRBV27 to TRBJ1-3; weak D call: TRBD1 (5 bases). Trimming took off 6 bases at V and 0 bases at J, with 9 bases between the two ends. The CDR3 covers 14 residues. Germline V gene lookup returns CDR1 MNHEY and CDR2 SMNVEV (reference sequence). CDR3 DNA: TGTGCCAGCAGCCCAGGGACCTCTGGAAACACCATATATTTT. Translating it yields CASSPGTSGNTIYF.

This rearrangement joins TRBV5-3 to TRBJ2-3; D may be TRBD2 (6 bases). TRBV5-3 is recorded as an ORF, its role being uncertain. CDR3 length equals 15 residues. Trimming stripped 4 bases from V and 4 bases from J, with 16 bases between. The CDR3 nucleotides are TGTGCCAGAAGCGCCACCGGGACTGATTCAGATACGCAGTATTTT. Translation: CARSATGTDSDTQYF.

With respect to this clone: A read error may account for a junction end that differs from germline. V gene TRBV5-1 combines with J gene TRBJ2-1; 8 bases map to TRBD1. The germline V gene has CDR1 SGHRS and CDR2 YFSETQ. This CDR3 is 12 amino acids long. DNA of the CDR3: TGCGCCAGCAGCCCGCCCCAGGGGGCCGGAATCTTC. This translates into CASSPPQGAGIF. The variable domain in full, with the rest retrieved from reference TRBV5-1 and TRBJ2-1, is KAGVTQTPRYLIKTRGQQVTLSCSPISGHRSVSWYQQTPGQGLQFLFEYFSETQRNKGNFPGRFSGRQFSNSRSEMNVSTLELGDSALYLCASSPPQGAGIFGPGTRLTVL.

The count of this clone is one. The V and J genes are TRBV5-1 and TRBJ2-5, with TRBD2 matching 9 bases. CDR1 is SGHRS, CDR2 YFSETQ, per germline. J was trimmed by 5 bases and V by 5 bases; bases with no gene match: 10. This CDR3 is 15 amino acids long. This chain's CDR3 is CASRRVAGVLETQYF. The CDR3 coding sequence is TGCGCCAGCAGGAGGGTAGCGGGAGTCTTGGAGACCCAGTACTTC.

The genes are TRBV5-5 and TRBJ2-7, with a possible D match to TRBD2 (6 bases). The germline V and J ends were trimmed by 2 bases and 2 bases, with 11 bases remaining between them. The CDR3 extends over 14 amino acids. Germline values: CDR1 SGHKS, CDR2 YYEKEE (reference sequence). The CDR3 nucleotides read TGTGCCAGCAGCTTCGGGACTTTAGCCTACGAGCAGTACTTC. Its translation: CASSFGTLAYEQYF.

This rearrangement joins TRBV9 to TRBJ2-7, with no clear D. This CDR3 is 13 amino acids long. Trimming removed 6 bases at V and 1 base at J, with 11 bases between. Per the germline V gene, CDR1 is SGDLS and CDR2 is YYNGEE. Here the CDR3 reads CASMSSDSYEQYF. The CDR3 DNA follows: TGTGCCAGCATGAGCAGCGATTCCTACGAGCAGTACTTC.